This TCR beta chain was recorded in a study of CD8 T cells in Susac syndrome. The multiple sclerosis controls comprised treatment-naive patients whose relapsing-remitting disease was stable or active. TEMRA cells were enriched by FACS, and CD4+ and CD8+ T cells were negatively isolated. Germline values: CDR1 LNHDA, CDR2 SQIVND (reference sequence). V dropped 10 bases and J dropped 6 bases, with 15 bases sitting between them. The length of the CDR3 is 12 residues. RNA in amounts of roughly 0.5 to 1 ug was reverse transcribed with random hexamers. TCR beta CDR3 was amplified by immunoSEQ multiplex PCR. This amplification extended across 54 Vbeta and 13 Jbeta segments. TCRdb fed the immunoSEQ multiplex PCR reads into MiXCR, producing one record per CDR3 protein. The repertoire has about 300,000 distinct CDR3 sequences, around 91% of them found once; the top ten carry 0.18%.

This receptor was taken from a human donor with multiple sclerosis. Sequenced material: CD8+ T cells from PBMCs. The gene calls are TRBV19 and TRBJ1-2; TRBD1 is a possible D gene (6 bases). CDR3 sequence: CAILTGADGYTF. Written as DNA, the CDR3 is TGTGCCATCCTGACGGGGGCAGATGGCTACACCTTC.